This T cell receptor (beta chain) was documented in a study of T cells in tumors after PD-1 blockade. Libraries were prepared by immunoSEQ multiplex PCR; TCRdb keeps only in-frame clonotypes and omits some of them. Among approximately 47,000 clones listed, about 84% were seen once. Tumor or blood genomic DNA was sequenced, with inputs of about 550 ng to 6,500 ng. This CDR3 region has 15 residues. The germline V gene encodes CDR1 SGHVS and CDR2 FQNEAQ. With 3 bases removed from V and 5 bases from J, the gap between germline ends came to 16 bases. The V and J genes are TRBV7-8 and TRBJ2-5; no definite D call. The clonotype comes from a human donor with basal cell carcinoma. The source was PBMCs, collected before anti-PD-1 treatment. This chain's CDR3 is CASSFGVSVGETQYF. CDR3 in DNA: TGTGCCAGCAGCTTTGGGGTATCTGTGGGGGAGACCCAGTACTTC.